A selection of T cell receptor beta chains follows, all from one sample in a study of T cells in Graves' hyperthyroidism and ophthalmopathy. In TCRdb, the multiplex PCR reads were re-called with MiXCR into one record per CDR3 protein. The sample records roughly 580,000 distinct CDR3 sequences, 14% being singletons. Material for sequencing was blood. These receptors all stem from a woman in her thirties with Graves' hyperthyroidism that later progressed to Graves' ophthalmopathy. Each CDR3 is given with its conserved first and last residue. Each record gives: V gene, D gene, J gene, clone size, CDR3 DNA, CDR3 protein. A D gene is named only where the DNA matches it firmly. Size is stated for part of the rows, as once, few or many counts, or as a class when the clone is expanded.

v_call: TRBV10-2
d_call: TRBD2
j_call: TRBJ2-3
clone_size: few
cdr3_nt: TGCGCCAGCAGTGGGTATAGCGGGAAGGGTCCAGATACGCAGTATTTT
cdr3_aa: CASSGYSGKGPDTQYF

v_call: TRBV6-1
d_call: TRBD2
j_call: TRBJ2-4
clone_size: .
cdr3_nt: TGTGCCAGCGCCCCTGCCGAGGGACTAGCGGGAGTCCTAAACATTCAGTACTTC
cdr3_aa: CASAPAEGLAGVLNIQYF

v_call: TRBV9
d_call: .
j_call: TRBJ1-2
clone_size: many
cdr3_nt: TGTGCCAGCAGCGCCGGGACGTCACCTTATGGCTACACCTTC
cdr3_aa: CASSAGTSPYGYTF

v_call: TRBV6-4
d_call: TRBD1
j_call: TRBJ1-6
clone_size: few
cdr3_nt: TGTGCCAGCAGTGAAGGCCCCCCCGGACAGGCCTCCATCTCACCCCTCCACTTT
cdr3_aa: CASSEGPPGQASISPLHF

v_call: TRBV20-1
d_call: .
j_call: TRBJ2-7
clone_size: .
cdr3_nt: TGCAGTGTTCCCCTCTCGAGGACTGGAAGCTCCTACGAGCAGTACTTC
cdr3_aa: CSVPLSRTGSSYEQYF

v_call: TRBV12-3/TRBV12-4
d_call: .
j_call: TRBJ1-5
clone_size: many
cdr3_nt: TGTGCCAGCACGGGAGGGAGTCGCAATCAGCCCCAGCATTTT
cdr3_aa: CASTGGSRNQPQHF

v_call: TRBV6-2/TRBV6-3
d_call: .
j_call: TRBJ2-7
clone_size: many
cdr3_nt: TGTGCCAGCACCAAGGGCAGTACCTACGAGCAGTACTTC
cdr3_aa: CASTKGSTYEQYF

v_call: TRBV24-1
d_call: .
j_call: TRBJ2-1
clone_size: many
cdr3_nt: TGTGCCACCAGTGATGAAGGATCCAATGAGCAGTTCTTC
cdr3_aa: CATSDEGSNEQFF

v_call: TRBV7-2
d_call: TRBD2
j_call: TRBJ2-1
clone_size: many
cdr3_nt: TGTGCCAGCAGCTTAATTCCAGCGGGAGTGTACAATGAGCAGTTCTTC
cdr3_aa: CASSLIPAGVYNEQFF

v_call: TRBV7-2
d_call: .
j_call: TRBJ2-2
clone_size: few
cdr3_nt: TGTGCCAGCAGCTTAGTAATAGATAACACCGGGGAGCTGTTTTTT
cdr3_aa: CASSLVIDNTGELFF

v_call: TRBV20-1
d_call: TRBD2
j_call: TRBJ2-5
clone_size: .
cdr3_nt: TGCAGCCTGACTAGCGGGGATGGGGAGACCCAGTACTTC
cdr3_aa: CSLTSGDGETQYF

v_call: TRBV7-2
d_call: TRBD1
j_call: TRBJ2-1
clone_size: few
cdr3_nt: TGTGCCAGCAGCTTAGCAGGGGGCGGCGGGCAGTTCTTC
cdr3_aa: CASSLAGGGGQFF

v_call: TRBV27
d_call: .
j_call: TRBJ1-4
clone_size: many
cdr3_nt: TGTGCCAGCAGTCCTACAGGACGCCCTAATGAAAAACTGTTTTTT
cdr3_aa: CASSPTGRPNEKLFF

v_call: TRBV6-1
d_call: TRBD1
j_call: TRBJ1-2
clone_size: .
cdr3_nt: TGTGCCAGCTTCAGGACGGGGGACAGGGTCTATGGCTACACCTTC
cdr3_aa: CASFRTGDRVYGYTF

v_call: TRBV19
d_call: .
j_call: TRBJ2-3
clone_size: many
cdr3_nt: TGTGCCAGTAGTATGTTCCAGGGCACAGATACGCAGTATTTT
cdr3_aa: CASSMFQGTDTQYF

v_call: TRBV7-9
d_call: TRBD1
j_call: TRBJ1-2
clone_size: .
cdr3_nt: TGTGCCAGCAGCTTAGAGGGGGCAGCGGGCTACACCTTC
cdr3_aa: CASSLEGAAGYTF

v_call: TRBV11-3
d_call: TRBD1
j_call: TRBJ1-2
clone_size: many
cdr3_nt: TGTGCCAGCAGCGCGTTAGACAGGGACGGCTACACCTTC
cdr3_aa: CASSALDRDGYTF

v_call: TRBV2
d_call: .
j_call: TRBJ1-1
clone_size: many
cdr3_nt: TGTGCCAGCAGTCGTGGGGTTACCCGAGCTTTCTTT
cdr3_aa: CASSRGVTRAFF

v_call: TRBV5-8
d_call: .
j_call: TRBJ1-6
clone_size: once
cdr3_nt: TGTGCCAGCAGCTTGGAGGCAGATAATTCACCCCTCCACTTT
cdr3_aa: CASSLEADNSPLHF

v_call: TRBV7-6
d_call: .
j_call: TRBJ2-7
clone_size: many
cdr3_nt: TGTGCCAGCAGCTCAGCATACAGGGCAACCCAATCCTACGAGCAGTACTTC
cdr3_aa: CASSSAYRATQSYEQYF

v_call: TRBV30
d_call: .
j_call: TRBJ1-1
clone_size: many
cdr3_nt: TGTGCCTGGGAGGGATTCACAGGGACTGAAGCTTTCTTT
cdr3_aa: CAWEGFTGTEAFF

v_call: TRBV12-3/TRBV12-4
d_call: .
j_call: TRBJ2-1
clone_size: many
cdr3_nt: TGTGCCAGCAGTTTTTCGGGGAACAGTGAGCAGTTCTTC
cdr3_aa: CASSFSGNSEQFF

v_call: TRBV10-3
d_call: TRBD1
j_call: TRBJ2-1
clone_size: many
cdr3_nt: TGTGCCATCAGTGGAAGATCTACAGGGGGTGAGCAGTTCTTC
cdr3_aa: CAISGRSTGGEQFF

v_call: TRBV6-4
d_call: .
j_call: TRBJ2-1
clone_size: .
cdr3_nt: TGTGCCAGCAGTGTATACAGGGAAGCTGAGCAGTTCTTC
cdr3_aa: CASSVYREAEQFF

v_call: TRBV2
d_call: .
j_call: TRBJ2-7
clone_size: many
cdr3_nt: TGTGCCAGCAAAGGGGCAGCTATTCGCGACGAGCAGTACTTC
cdr3_aa: CASKGAAIRDEQYF

v_call: TRBV11-3
d_call: .
j_call: TRBJ2-3
clone_size: many
cdr3_nt: TGTGCCAGCAGCTTGAACAGCGGCGCCTTAGGAGATACGCAGTATTTT
cdr3_aa: CASSLNSGALGDTQYF

v_call: TRBV7-9
d_call: TRBD1
j_call: TRBJ2-5
clone_size: many
cdr3_nt: TGTGCCAGCAGCTCCTGGACAGGGGGCGAGGAGACCCAGTACTTC
cdr3_aa: CASSSWTGGEETQYF

v_call: TRBV7-9
d_call: .
j_call: TRBJ2-5
clone_size: few
cdr3_nt: TGTGCCAGCAGCCAAGCGGAGCTGTACCAAGAGACCCAGTACTTC
cdr3_aa: CASSQAELYQETQYF

v_call: TRBV18
d_call: .
j_call: TRBJ1-1
clone_size: .
cdr3_nt: TGTGCCAGCTCACCACTACAGGAGCTCACTGAAGCTTTCTTT
cdr3_aa: CASSPLQELTEAFF

v_call: TRBV7-2
d_call: .
j_call: TRBJ1-3
clone_size: many
cdr3_nt: TGTGCCAGCAGCTTAGACGGGACCATATATTTT
cdr3_aa: CASSLDGTIYF

v_call: TRBV14
d_call: TRBD2
j_call: TRBJ2-4
clone_size: .
cdr3_nt: TGTGCCAGCAGCGGTAGCGGGTTAGCCAAAAACATTCAGTACTTC
cdr3_aa: CASSGSGLAKNIQYF

v_call: TRBV18
d_call: .
j_call: TRBJ2-3
clone_size: many
cdr3_nt: TGTGCCAGCTCATCACAGCCCCTCACAGATACGCAGTATTTT
cdr3_aa: CASSSQPLTDTQYF

v_call: TRBV7-2
d_call: TRBD2
j_call: TRBJ2-2
clone_size: many
cdr3_nt: TGTGCCAGCAGCCTAATAGCGGGAGGAGGCACCGGGGAGCTGTTTTTT
cdr3_aa: CASSLIAGGGTGELFF

v_call: TRBV28
d_call: .
j_call: TRBJ2-5
clone_size: many
cdr3_nt: TGTGCCAGCAGTTCCACGGGGGCCCACGGGGAGACCCAGTACTTC
cdr3_aa: CASSSTGAHGETQYF

v_call: TRBV6-2/TRBV6-3
d_call: .
j_call: TRBJ2-5
clone_size: few
cdr3_nt: TGTGCCAGCGGTGCCTACTTGGAAGGCCAAGAGACCCAGTACTTC
cdr3_aa: CASGAYLEGQETQYF

v_call: TRBV7-2
d_call: .
j_call: TRBJ2-7
clone_size: many
cdr3_nt: TGTGCCAGCAGCCGAACGCAGGGGTTCTACGAGCAGTACTTC
cdr3_aa: CASSRTQGFYEQYF

v_call: TRBV30
d_call: .
j_call: TRBJ2-2
clone_size: many
cdr3_nt: TGTGCCTGGAGTGCTGGGGCCGGGGAGCTGTTTTTT
cdr3_aa: CAWSAGAGELFF

v_call: TRBV12-3/TRBV12-4
d_call: TRBD2
j_call: TRBJ2-7
clone_size: many
cdr3_nt: TGTGCCAGCAGAAGCGGGGGGGACGAGCAGTACTTC
cdr3_aa: CASRSGGDEQYF

v_call: TRBV27
d_call: .
j_call: TRBJ2-5
clone_size: many
cdr3_nt: TGTGCCAGCAGTTCGGTGGATGGGACCCAGTACTTC
cdr3_aa: CASSSVDGTQYF

v_call: TRBV27
d_call: .
j_call: TRBJ1-1
clone_size: .
cdr3_nt: TGTGCCAACAGTTCCCGAGGCGGAGAAGGAGCTTTCTTT
cdr3_aa: CANSSRGGEGAFF

v_call: TRBV2
d_call: TRBD2
j_call: TRBJ2-7
clone_size: many
cdr3_nt: TGTGCCAGCAGTGCCGTAACTAGCGGTTACGAGCAGTACTTC
cdr3_aa: CASSAVTSGYEQYF

v_call: TRBV19
d_call: TRBD2
j_call: TRBJ2-1
clone_size: .
cdr3_nt: TGTGCCAGTTCTCATGGACTAGCGGGAGGCAGTGAGCAGTTCTTC
cdr3_aa: CASSHGLAGGSEQFF

v_call: TRBV9
d_call: .
j_call: TRBJ1-3
clone_size: many
cdr3_nt: TGTGCCAGCAGCGTAGGTGGGGCCAACTCTGGAAACACCATATATTTT
cdr3_aa: CASSVGGANSGNTIYF

v_call: TRBV6-1
d_call: TRBD1
j_call: TRBJ1-6
clone_size: many
cdr3_nt: TGTGCCAGCAGTGACCGGGACAGGGTAACGAGGGATTCACCCCTCCACTTT
cdr3_aa: CASSDRDRVTRDSPLHF

v_call: TRBV3-1
d_call: .
j_call: TRBJ2-2
clone_size: .
cdr3_nt: TGTGCCAGCAGCCTCAACCGACGTAGGGGGAGGTTAACCGGGGAGCTGTTTTTT
cdr3_aa: CASSLNRRRGRLTGELFF

v_call: TRBV12-3/TRBV12-4
d_call: TRBD2
j_call: TRBJ2-5
clone_size: many
cdr3_nt: TGTGCCAGCAGGGACCCGGGACTAGCGGGATCAGAGACCCAGTACTTC
cdr3_aa: CASRDPGLAGSETQYF

v_call: TRBV7-2
d_call: TRBD2
j_call: TRBJ2-3
clone_size: few
cdr3_nt: TGTGCCAGCAGCTTAGAGGGGACTAGCAGCACAGGTACGCAGTATTTT
cdr3_aa: CASSLEGTSSTGTQYF

v_call: TRBV5-1
d_call: .
j_call: TRBJ1-6
clone_size: .
cdr3_nt: TGCGCCGGCAGCTTGGCTGGGGGATTAAGTAATTCACCCCTCCACTTT
cdr3_aa: CAGSLAGGLSNSPLHF